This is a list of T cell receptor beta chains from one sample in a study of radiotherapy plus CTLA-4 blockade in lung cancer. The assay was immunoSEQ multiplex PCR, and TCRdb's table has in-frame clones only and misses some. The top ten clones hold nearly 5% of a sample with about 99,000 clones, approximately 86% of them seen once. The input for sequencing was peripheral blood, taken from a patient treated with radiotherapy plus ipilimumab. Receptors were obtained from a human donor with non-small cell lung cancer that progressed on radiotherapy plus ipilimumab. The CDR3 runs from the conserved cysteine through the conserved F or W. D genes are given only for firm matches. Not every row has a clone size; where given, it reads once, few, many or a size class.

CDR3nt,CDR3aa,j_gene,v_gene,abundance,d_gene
TGCGCCAGCAGCTTGGGAACAACTAACTATGGCTACACCTTC,CASSLGTTNYGYTF,TRBJ1-2,TRBV5-1,-,-
TGTGCCAGCAGCTTGGCCGGGACTACTAACTACGAGCAGTACTTC,CASSLAGTTNYEQYF,TRBJ2-7,TRBV5-5,-,TRBD2
TGTGCCAGCAGCTTAGAGCTAGCGGGAGCCGGCACCGGGGAGCTGTTTTTT,CASSLELAGAGTGELFF,TRBJ2-2,TRBV11-3,-,TRBD2
TGTGCCACCAGCAGGTATAAGGCGGGACTCTCCAATGAGCAGTTCTTC,CATSRYKAGLSNEQFF,TRBJ2-1,TRBV15,-,-
TGTGCCAGCAGCTATACAGTTGGACTCCGGGACCGGGGCGGCTATGGCTACACCTTC,CASSYTVGLRDRGGYGYTF,TRBJ1-2,TRBV27,-,-
TGCAGCGTCCCCGGCCCTAGCGGGAGATCTAAGCAGTTCTTC,CSVPGPSGRSKQFF,TRBJ2-1,TRBV29-1,-,TRBD2
TGTGCCAGCAGTATCCTAGCGGGTTCCTACAATGAGCAGTTCTTC,CASSILAGSYNEQFF,TRBJ2-1,TRBV27,-,TRBD2
TGTGCCAGCAGCTTAGAAGGGGATAACACTGAAGCTTTCTTT,CASSLEGDNTEAFF,TRBJ1-1,TRBV7-3,-,-
TGTGCCAGCAGCTCTTCACGAGAGACCCAGTACTTC,CASSSSRETQYF,TRBJ2-5,TRBV7-6,once,-
TGTGCCACCAGCATAGGGCAGGGGCATATCAATGAGCAGTTCTTC,CATSIGQGHINEQFF,TRBJ2-1,TRBV15,-,-
TGTGCCAGCAGCGTAGTGGTCACAGATACGCAGTATTTT,CASSVVVTDTQYF,TRBJ2-3,TRBV9,-,-
TGTGCCAGCAGCTTTGAGGGAAACCCGTATGGCTACACCTTC,CASSFEGNPYGYTF,TRBJ1-2,TRBV7-9,-,-
TGTGCCAGTAGTATCCCCGGTGCCTCCTACGAGCAGTACTTC,CASSIPGASYEQYF,TRBJ2-7,TRBV19,-,-
TGTGCCAGCTCACCAAATTATCAGGTCCCCTATGGCTACACCTTC,CASSPNYQVPYGYTF,TRBJ1-2,TRBV18,-,-
TGTGCCAGCAGCCCGAGGGCGGGTGGGAATGAGCAGTTCTTC,CASSPRAGGNEQFF,TRBJ2-1,TRBV6-6,-,-
TGTGCCAGCAGCGTGGGGGGGGCTACCTACGAGCAGTACTTC,CASSVGGATYEQYF,TRBJ2-7,TRBV5-4,-,-
TGTGCCAGCAGTTTCGGACAAGGCCATGGCTACACCTTC,CASSFGQGHGYTF,TRBJ1-2,TRBV28,-,-
TGTGCCAGCTCACCGATCGGACGGGAAGAAAAACTGTTTTTT,CASSPIGREEKLFF,TRBJ1-4,TRBV18,-,-
TGTGCCAGCAGCGTAGGGTTCGGAGGCACAGATACGCAGTATTTT,CASSVGFGGTDTQYF,TRBJ2-3,TRBV9,-,-
TGTGCCAGCTCACTCGCCAGGGCCAGCAGCTACGAGCAGTACTTC,CASSLARASSYEQYF,TRBJ2-7,TRBV18,-,-
TGCGCCAGCTCAGCAGGTGGGGGCAATCAGCCCCAGCATTTT,CASSAGGGNQPQHF,TRBJ1-5,TRBV10-1,-,-
TGTGCCAGCGGAAGACTAGCGGGACCCTACGAGCAGTACTTC,CASGRLAGPYEQYF,TRBJ2-7,TRBV6-1,-,TRBD2
TGCGCCAGCAGCCAAGGACAGGGTAATTCACCCCTCCACTTT,CASSQGQGNSPLHF,TRBJ1-6,TRBV4-1,once,TRBD1
TGTGCCAGCAGGCAAGGACTAGCGGGGATTTCCGAGCAGTACTTC,CASRQGLAGISEQYF,TRBJ2-7,TRBV6-6,-,TRBD2
TGTGCCAGCAGCTTAAGAAGGGGACGGAGCTCCTACAATGAGCAGTTCTTC,CASSLRRGRSSYNEQFF,TRBJ2-1,TRBV11-2,-,-
TGTGCCACCAGCAGAGAAAACAGGGGTTACAATGAGCAGTTCTTC,CATSRENRGYNEQFF,TRBJ2-1,TRBV15,-,TRBD1
TGTGCCAGTAGTCCAACCGGGACAGGGGCTGGAAACACCATATATTTT,CASSPTGTGAGNTIYF,TRBJ1-3,TRBV19,-,TRBD1
TGTGCCAGCAGGACCGGGGGAGGCAGCTACGAGCAGTACTTC,CASRTGGGSYEQYF,TRBJ2-7,TRBV6-6,-,-
TGTGCCAGCTCACCCCAACTGCCGGGACTAGCGTACAATGAGCAGTTCTTC,CASSPQLPGLAYNEQFF,TRBJ2-1,TRBV18,-,TRBD2
TGTGCCAGCAGCTCACCAACCGGATGGGGGGGACAAGAGACCCAGTACTTC,CASSSPTGWGGQETQYF,TRBJ2-5,TRBV11-3,-,TRBD2
TGTGCCAGCAGCTCGGACAGCGGGGGGAACACTGAAGCTTTCTTT,CASSSDSGGNTEAFF,TRBJ1-1,TRBV7-2,once,-
TGTGCCAGCAGCTCCATTTCCTACAATGAGCAGTTCTTC,CASSSISYNEQFF,TRBJ2-1,TRBV11-2,-,-
TGTGCCAGCAGCTTAGTTGGGACAGGGGCAATTGGACGCGGCTACACCTTC,CASSLVGTGAIGRGYTF,TRBJ1-2,TRBV7-2,-,TRBD1
TGTGCCAGCAGTGCGGGAGAAACAGTGAACACTGAAGCTTTCTTT,CASSAGETVNTEAFF,TRBJ1-1,TRBV27,-,-
TGTGCCAGCAGCTTGGGCAGGGCGTCAGATACGCAGTATTTT,CASSLGRASDTQYF,TRBJ2-3,TRBV11-3,-,-
TGTGCCAGCAGTTACGCGGGACTCTACAATGAGCAGTTCTTC,CASSYAGLYNEQFF,TRBJ2-1,TRBV6-5,once,-
TGTGCCAGCAGCGTAGCGATCGAGGCGGTGGGCTATGGCTACACCTTC,CASSVAIEAVGYGYTF,TRBJ1-2,TRBV9,-,-
TGTGCCAGCAGCTTAGACAGGATTGACGAGCAGTACTTC,CASSLDRIDEQYF,TRBJ2-7,TRBV11-2,-,-
TGTGCCAGCAGCTATTACACAGGGACAGGAAACACCATATATTTT,CASSYYTGTGNTIYF,TRBJ1-3,TRBV7-8,-,-
TGTGCCAGCAGCCTGGAGGGGGGCAATCAGCCCCAGCATTTT,CASSLEGGNQPQHF,TRBJ1-5,TRBV5-5,-,-
TGTGCCAGCAGCGTTTTATGGGGGAAAGACGAGCAGTACTTC,CASSVLWGKDEQYF,TRBJ2-7,TRBV2,-,-
TGTGCCAGCAGCTTAGGGCAAGACAATGAGCAGTTCTTC,CASSLGQDNEQFF,TRBJ2-1,TRBV7-2,-,-
TGTGCCAGCTCACCATTCTTATCGATAAATGAGCAGTTCTTC,CASSPFLSINEQFF,TRBJ2-1,TRBV18,-,-
TGCGCCAGCAGCCCCCTAGCGGGATCCGGTAACGAGCAGTACTTC,CASSPLAGSGNEQYF,TRBJ2-7,TRBV5-1,-,TRBD2
TGTGCCAGCAGCTTAGATTTCGGGGAGCTGTTTTTT,CASSLDFGELFF,TRBJ2-2,TRBV7-6,-,-